Included here is one T cell receptor (beta chain) sequence, with context. In its sample, this clonotype was seen many times. Its antigen is still unknown. One base away there is no much larger clone; base qualities are not given. The data were obtained in a study of molecular identifiers for immune sequencing clone quantification (dated by TCRdb to 2016 to 2018). Background for the entire study: For a replicate experiment, RNA from 20,000 or 100,000 naive CD8 T cells was divided into five aliquots, and four of the five aliquots were sequenced. This methods study used CD8 T cells to benchmark TCR RNA copy counting and molecular-identifier clustering-based TCR repertoire sequencing (MIDCIRS). The study at large found these results: In CMV-specific effector cells, clones with more than 20 RNA copies contained over 99% of molecules, whereas in naive cells such clones contained under 1% of molecules. Even against a background of 750,000 to 1,000,000 naive CD8 T cells, spiked-in Jurkat TCR RNA amounting to a single cell's worth was reported to be detectable. The sizes of highly expanded clones could end up underestimated when identical TCR molecules share a barcode. When barcode sub-clustering was omitted, TCR diversity was inflated by chimeric consensus sequences, with chimeras reaching as high as 47%. Modeling estimated roughly 3.2 recovered TCR RNA copies per cell, compared with approximately 9.5 by digital PCR, which implies about 32% capture efficiency. Spiked-in Jurkat TCR RNA (around 9 copies' worth), which is not part of the donor repertoire, was contained in the naive libraries.

Libraries of naive CD8 T cells were generated from about 19,000 to 1,100,000 sorted cells, with 10%, 30% or 50% of the purified RNA used. On a BD FACSAria II, naive CD8 T cells were FACS-sorted as CD8+CD4-CCR7+CD45RA+ and collected into RLT Plus buffer. Detection sensitivity was tested by spiking Jurkat RNA equal to about 10 TCR copies' worth into samples containing roughly 18,000-1,000,000 naive CD8 T cells. CD8 T cells were enriched using RosetteSep CD8+ T Cell Enrichment Cocktail and Ficoll-Paque, and the enriched cells then underwent ACK red cell lysis. Libraries were constructed by PCR. Sequenced on a NextSeq 500. Bulk TCR libraries were generated as previously described, with the TCR primers listed in Table S5 used. Purification of total RNA was performed with the Qiagen AllPrep DNA/RNA kit. Before analysis, reads from multiple sequencing runs of the same library were pooled. The authors' pipeline ran thus. Only reads with exact TCR constant sequence were kept, trimmed to 150 nt, and grouped by their 12-nt molecular barcodes. Reads in each barcode group were sub-clustered using a 15% Levenshtein threshold, and a quality-weighted consensus sequence was built for each RNA molecule. Non-functional sequences were filtered out, along with any lower-count sequence sitting one edit away from another sequence. On the basis of fitting two negative binomial distributions, barcode sub-clusters with fewer than 20% of the maximum read count were discarded. TCRdb reanalyzed the raw reads on its own, using fastp at Q25 for trimming and MiXCR for clone calling, and kept in-frame beta chains. Here each entry gathers all rows of one CDR3 protein and keeps the most common genes and DNA. TCRdb's processing, not the study's, gives the V and J calls here. Recorded for this sample are around 100,000 distinct CDR3 sequences; roughly 34% of them occurred a single time. The ten largest clonotypes hold roughly 4.2% of the sample.

The sequencing input was naive CD8+ T cells from blood, with Jurkat cell RNA spiked in. The sample's cell subset or site label is to be understood as: FACS-sorted CD8+CD4-CCR7+CD45RA+ naive T cells. This TCR came from a human donor in good health. Some libraries in this study had Jurkat cell RNA spiked in.

For the CDR3, the sequence is CASSLVGLGEKLFF. The nucleotides are TGTGCCAGCAGCTTAGTAGGGTTAGGTGAAAAACTGTTTTTT. This chain is built from TRBV7-8 and TRBJ1-4, with the D gene not clear enough to name. Looking up the germline V gene yields CDR1 SGHVS and CDR2 FQNEAQ. The CDR3, from cysteine to phenylalanine, totals 14 residues. The entry retains the CDR3 DNA only, 42 bases that are in frame from base 1. V is cut by 1 base and J by 7 bases, and the space between the germline ends is 10 bases.